A single sample is the source of the 17 T cell receptor beta chains below, sequenced in a study of T-cell reconstitution after alpha-beta-depleted transplantation in children. As it was prepared, the TCRbeta library received unique molecular identifiers. Each CDR3 protein gets one entry after TCRdb re-called the PCR reads with MiXCR. Among about 420,000 distinct CDR3 sequences listed, 11% were seen once. Source: PBMCs from the stem cell graft donor, taken from the stem cell graft. The receptors shown here come from a human donor who donated a stem cell graft to a child with acute myeloid leukemia.

Only a few counts were recorded for this clonotype. This chain joins TRBV3-1 and TRBJ2-1, with TRBD1 matching over 10 bases. Germline values: CDR1 LGHDT, CDR2 YNNKEL (reference sequence). V lost 1 base to trimming and J lost 8 bases; unmatched junction nucleotides: 8. The CDR3 is 16 amino acids. DNA of the CDR3: TGTGCCAGCAGCCAAGGACACCGGGACAGGGGCGATGAGCAGTTCTTC. Translation gives CASSQGHRDRGDEQFF.

This clonotype was seen at least ten times. This sequence joins TRBV11-3 and TRBJ2-1; TRBD2 matches 11 bases. The trim removed 0 bases at V and 7 bases at J, leaving 11 bases unmatched. There are 18 residues in the CDR3. Germline V gene sequence: CDR1 SGHNT, CDR2 YENEEA. CDR3 sequence: CASSLDQGGSGRANEQFF. CDR3 bases: TGTGCCAGCAGCTTAGATCAGGGTGGTAGCGGGAGGGCAAATGAGCAGTTCTTC.

There are a few counts of this clonotype. The rearrangement links TRBV4-1 to TRBJ2-5; a weak D match, TRBD1 (6 bases). V lost 5 bases and J 5 bases, leaving 12 bases between the germline ends. CDR1 is MGHRA, CDR2 YSYEKL, per germline. This CDR3 contains 13 residues. DNA for the CDR3: TGCGCCAGCAGCATGGGGGCCGTCGAGACCCAGTACTTC. Encoded protein: CASSMGAVETQYF.

The J gene is TRBJ2-3, the V gene TRBV5-1; 11 bases map to TRBD2. The CDR3 runs to 17 residues. Germline trimming cut 2 bases from V and 3 bases from J; bases unmatched to any gene: 8. Germline-derived CDR1 and CDR2 are SGHRS and YFSETQ. CDR3 DNA sequence: TGCGCCAGCAGCTTTAGCGGGGGGGCCGTGTCAACAGATACGCAGTATTTT. Translated: CASSFSGGAVSTDTQYF.

This clonotype was observed a handful of times. This chain uses TRBV29-1 with TRBJ2-7, with 9 bases lining up with TRBD1. From germline, CDR1 is SQVTM and CDR2 ANQGSEA. This CDR3 comprises 13 residues. V dropped 4 bases and J dropped 5; count of bases not matched to a gene: 6. CDR3 in amino acids: CSVARDRVDEQYF. The CDR3 coding sequence is TGCAGCGTTGCCCGGGACAGGGTCGACGAGCAGTACTTC.

This clonotype was seen ten or more times. The rearrangement uses TRBV7-8 and TRBJ2-7; 8 positions agree with TRBD2. Germline V gene data show CDR1 as SGHVS and CDR2 as FQNEAQ. The CDR3 extends over 12 amino acids. Germline trimming cut 5 bases from V and 6 bases from J; bases unmatched to any gene: 3. DNA of the CDR3: TGTGCCAGCAGCAGGACTAGCTCCGAGCAGTACTTC. Protein sequence: CASSRTSSEQYF.

This clonotype was counted at least ten times. The chain is built from TRBV5-1 and TRBJ2-2, with TRBD1 matching over 9 bases. Germline V gives CDR1 SGHRS, CDR2 YFSETQ. J lost 7 bases, V lost 4 bases, and 8 bases had no gene match. The CDR3 runs 15 residues. CDR3 residues: CASSQGQGHGGELFF. CDR3 nucleotides: TGCGCCAGCAGCCAGGGACAGGGTCACGGCGGGGAGCTGTTTTTT.

The V and J genes are TRBV5-1 and TRBJ2-1; 8 positions agree with TRBD2. Germline V gene sequence: CDR1 SGHRS, CDR2 YFSETQ. The junction had 14 bases not matched to a gene; V was cut back by 4 bases and J by 8 bases. The length of the CDR3 is 16 residues. The CDR3 DNA reads TGCGCCAGCAGCCCCGCGCGGGGGGTAGTGGGCGATGAGCAGTTCTTC. Residues: CASSPARGVVGDEQFF. The complete variable domain, with remaining parts taken from reference TRBV5-1 and TRBJ2-1, reads KAGVTQTPRYLIKTRGQQVTLSCSPISGHRSVSWYQQTPGQGLQFLFEYFSETQRNKGNFPGRFSGRQFSNSRSEMNVSTLELGDSALYLCASSPARGVVGDEQFFGPGTRLTVL.

This clonotype was detected a few times. CDR3: CASSLGQGKAPYGYTF. The CDR3 DNA is TGTGCCAGCAGCTTAGGGCAGGGGAAAGCCCCGTATGGCTACACCTTC. The chain is built from TRBV7-9 and TRBJ1-2, with a tentative D call TRBD1 (6 bases). Trimming left V 1 base short and J 5 bases short, with 17 bases between. Looked up from germline, CDR1 is SEHNR and CDR2 is FQNEAQ (reference sequence). The CDR3 runs to 16 residues.

In this sample, this clonotype turned up many times. The chain employs TRBV7-3 and TRBJ1-1; 7 bases match TRBD1. Germline lookup yields CDR1 SGHTA and CDR2 FQGTGA. The CDR3 totals 14 residues. V shed 2 bases, J shed 8 bases, and the junction held 8 bases outside the gene matches. The CDR3 DNA reads as TGTGCCAGCAGCTTAGAGGGGGCGGGGACAGAAGCTTTCTTT. It yields the protein CASSLEGAGTEAFF.

The sample holds a few counts of this clonotype. CDR3 in amino acids: CSARGTGRDTQYF. The CDR3 DNA reads as TGCAGTGCTAGAGGCACAGGGCGGGATACGCAGTATTTT. The V gene is TRBV20-1, the J gene TRBJ2-3; D possibly corresponds to TRBD1 (6 bases). Germline V gives CDR1 DFQATT, CDR2 SNEGSKA (reference sequence). The CDR3 sequence is 13 residues long. The V end was cut by 1 base, the J end by 6 bases, with 11 bases between.

The sample holds many counts of this clonotype. This chain connects TRBV20-1 to TRBJ1-1, with a possible D match to TRBD1 (6 bases). Germline V CDR1 and CDR2: DFQATT, SNEGSKA (reference sequence). With 6 bases removed from V and 0 bases from J, the gap between germline ends came to 20 bases. The CDR3 loop spans 16 amino acids. This chain's CDR3 is CSANPGGSSMNTEAFF. DNA of the CDR3: TGCAGTGCCAATCCCGGGGGCTCATCGATGAACACTGAAGCTTTCTTT.

V gene TRBV4-2 combines with J gene TRBJ2-2; a possible D gene is TRBD2 (5 bases). Deletions cut 5 bases from V and 6 bases from J, with 19 bases between. Per the germline V gene, CDR1 is LGHNA and CDR2 is YNFKEQ. CDR3 length: 16 residues. The CDR3 protein is CASSNSREGPAGELFF. CDR3 DNA sequence: TGTGCCAGCAGCAACTCTCGCGAGGGCCCAGCCGGGGAGCTGTTTTTT.

This clonotype showed up just a few times. The J gene is TRBJ2-1, the V gene TRBV5-1, with a possible D match to TRBD1 (6 bases). Germline-derived CDR1 and CDR2 are SGHRS and YFSETQ. This CDR3 comprises 14 residues. Trimming left V 0 bases short and J 3 bases short, with 7 bases between. The CDR3 nucleotides are TGCGCCAGCAGCTTGGGACAGGTCTACAATGAGCAGTTCTTC. Residues: CASSLGQVYNEQFF.

The V gene is TRBV20-1, the J gene TRBJ1-1, with D possibly matching TRBD1 (5 bases). The V gene lost 4 bases and the J gene lost 5 bases, with 11 bases spanning the gap. The germline gives CDR1 DFQATT, CDR2 SNEGSKA (reference sequence). The CDR3 has 12 residues. The CDR3 loop is CSATRGRTEAFF. The CDR3 DNA reads as TGCAGTGCTACGAGGGGAAGGACTGAAGCTTTCTTT.

This chain connects TRBV12-3 or TRBV12-4 to TRBJ2-2; D unclear. The CDR3 contains 13 residues. V was clipped by 6 bases and J by 1 base, with 6 bases between them. The CDR3, as DNA: TGTGCCAGCAGATCTATGAACACCGGGGAGCTGTTTTTT. Translating gives CASRSMNTGELFF.

As to this clonotype: This sequence may be a read error, since a much larger clone differs from it by one base. This sequence joins TRBV4-1 and TRBJ2-7, with D tentatively TRBD2 (6 bases). V was trimmed by 3 bases and J by 0 bases, leaving 15 bases between them. The CDR3 is 16 residues long. Germline CDR1 is MGHRA and CDR2 is YSYEKL. The CDR3 region has the DNA TGCGCCAGCAGCCAGGGAGGACTACCCGGCTCCTACGAGCAGTACTTC. Translated, it gives CASSQGGLPGSYEQYF.